This T cell receptor beta chain was identified during a study of cytomegalovirus exposure and HLA in healthy donors. Points from the study as a whole: A later analysis reportedly identified an Asian-associated ancestry cluster as carrying fewer N-insertions than the approximately 710-donor mean. Highly shared variants forming one cluster were likely a sequencing artifact.

As for this clone: Its target is not known.

60 Vbeta and 13 Jbeta primers were used in PCR. Here immunoSEQ multiplex PCR was the method, and the copy in TCRdb shows in-frame clones only, minus some. Here the sample spans 150,000 or so clones, roughly 80% being singletons. CDR3 length: 15 residues. Germline V CDR1 and CDR2: KGHSH, LQKENI. Trimming removed 3 bases from V and 5 bases from J; junction bases left unmatched: 5. Sequencing input: PBMCs. The chain couples TRBV18 to TRBJ2-2; TRBD1 matches at 8 bases. The receptor comes from a man aged 30 to 39 in good health and CMV-seropositive. The CDR3 DNA sequence: TGTGCCAGCTCACCCGGGACAGGATTAACCGGGGAGCTGTTTTTT. Translated, it gives CASSPGTGLTGELFF.